This TCR beta chain was sequenced in a study of beta chain features in type 1 diabetes. The study reverse transcribed the entire isolated RNA, so it sequenced expressed TCRB transcripts. Samples of naive, central memory and regulatory T cells yielded a mean of around 3.4 million reads. Only in-frame clones appear in the TCRdb table, and some are missing; sequencing was by immunoSEQ multiplex PCR. The sample consists of under 200,000 clones, approximately 10% of them appearing once. Whole-study findings and limits: Shortening that was moderate but significant affected the TCRB CDR3s of Type 1 diabetes patients in all four CD4+ subsets.

CDR1 is MNHEY and CDR2 is SVGAGI in the germline V gene. Trimming cost V 5 bases and J 1 base, with 10 bases left between them. This CDR3 contains 14 residues. This clone was observed a few times. What it binds is not known. The sample was central memory CD4+ T cells from blood. J is TRBJ2-3 and V is TRBV6-5; D possibly corresponds to TRBD1 (5 bases). This clonotype originated in a man aged 30 to 39 with type 1 diabetes. DNA for the CDR3: TGTGCCAGCAGTCTAAAGACAGGCACAGATACGCAGTATTTT. Encoded protein: CASSLKTGTDTQYF.